This entry lists 6 T cell receptor beta chains sequenced from one sample in a study of cytomegalovirus exposure and HLA in healthy donors. Researchers ran the PCR with 60 Vbeta and 13 Jbeta primers. TCRdb keeps only in-frame clones here, not all; method: immunoSEQ multiplex PCR. This table has under 150,000 clones, around 77% appearing once. Sequenced sample: PBMCs. Source of these receptors: a woman in her sixties or seventies in good health and CMV-seronegative.

This sequence joins TRBV30 and TRBJ2-5, with 10 bases aligning to TRBD2. Germline-derived CDR1 and CDR2 are GTSNPN and SVGIG (reference sequence). The CDR3 extends over 15 amino acids. Trimming at V came to 1 base and at J to 3 bases, leaving 5 bases not matched to a gene. The chain's CDR3 is CAWSEGGLAKETQYF. CDR3 DNA sequence: TGTGCCTGGAGTGAAGGGGGACTAGCGAAAGAGACCCAGTACTTC.

This rearrangement joins TRBV28 to TRBJ1-4; 10 bases match TRBD1. Germline-derived CDR1 and CDR2 are MDHEN and SYDVKM. CDR3 length: 13 amino acids. The junction had 5 bases not matched to a gene; V was cut back by 8 bases and J by 8 bases. The CDR3 DNA follows: TGTGCCAGCCGGGACAGGGGAAGGGAAAAACTGTTTTTT. Translation gives CASRDRGREKLFF. Full variable domain (rest looked up from reference TRBV28 and TRBJ1-4): DVKVTQSSRYLVKRTGEKVFLECVQDMDHENMFWYRQDPGLGLRLIYFSYDVKMKEKGDIPEGYSVSREKKERFSLILESASTNQTSMYLCASRDRGREKLFFGSGTQLSVL.

The chain recombines TRBV10-3 with TRBJ1-1; a possible D gene is TRBD1 (5 bases). CDR3 size: 13 residues. Trimming cost V 10 bases and J 1 base, with 13 bases left between them. Per germline, CDR1 ENHRY and CDR2 SYGVKD. CDR3 nucleotides: TGTGCCACCCTCAGGGCCCCGAACACTGAAGCTTTCTTT. This sequence encodes CATLRAPNTEAFF.

In the case of this clone: Compared with germline, one end of the junction differs, possibly owing to a read error. The gene calls are TRBV7-9 and TRBJ1-2, with 7 bases identical to TRBD1. Per the germline V gene, CDR1 is SEHNR and CDR2 is FQNEAQ (reference sequence). This CDR3 region has 15 residues. The CDR3 DNA follows: TGTTCCAGCAGCGGGCCGACAGGGAGCTTCTATGGCTACACCTTC. It is translated as CSSSGPTGSFYGYTF.

The rearrangement joins TRBV9 to TRBJ1-2, with D hard to call. CDR3 length: 15 residues. V lost 0 bases and J 3 bases, leaving 12 bases between the germline ends. Germline CDR1 and CDR2: SGDLS and YYNGEE. CDR3 residues: CASSVEGHGDYGYTF. CDR3 DNA sequence: TGTGCCAGCAGCGTAGAGGGCCACGGGGACTATGGCTACACCTTC.

In this sample, this clone turned up a few times. The chain couples TRBV7-2 to TRBJ1-1; D gene ambiguous. The CDR3 is 15 residues long. The germline V gene encodes CDR1 SGHTA and CDR2 FQGNSA. The V end was cut by 6 bases, the J end by 4 bases, with 18 bases between. DNA for the CDR3: TGTGCCAGCAGACCCCGGGGAGGGTCGGTCACTGAAGCTTTCTTT. Translation gives CASRPRGGSVTEAFF.